This T cell receptor beta chain was observed in a study of blood T cell repertoires in COVID-19. Study as a whole: Sites across the United States, Italy and Spain contributed samples from acute and convalescent COVID-19. Sample material is recorded as cDNA or gDNA derived from T cells, B-cell-depleted T cells, or PBMCs.

Germline values: CDR1 SGHRS, CDR2 YFSETQ. This CDR3 has 15 residues. Unmatched junction bases numbered 6, after V lost 7 bases and J lost 2 bases. In the source study's methods: Estimation of nucleated cell counts was performed using reference gene primer amplification. The method was immunoSEQ multiplex PCR; TCRdb's version includes in-frame clones alone and lacks a portion of them. That table furnishes V, J and clone size, whereas the DNA furnished D and trimming. The sample contains 170,000 or so clones, roughly 83% of which appear only once. The source of this sequence is a woman aged 55 to 70 with acute or convalescent COVID-19. The chain recombines TRBV5-1 with TRBJ2-6; 7 nucleotides line up with TRBD1. The specimen sequenced was peripheral blood. In nucleotides, the CDR3 is TGCGCCAGCGGAGATCAGGGGGCTGGGGCCAACGTCCTGACTTTC. It yields the protein CASGDQGAGANVLTF.